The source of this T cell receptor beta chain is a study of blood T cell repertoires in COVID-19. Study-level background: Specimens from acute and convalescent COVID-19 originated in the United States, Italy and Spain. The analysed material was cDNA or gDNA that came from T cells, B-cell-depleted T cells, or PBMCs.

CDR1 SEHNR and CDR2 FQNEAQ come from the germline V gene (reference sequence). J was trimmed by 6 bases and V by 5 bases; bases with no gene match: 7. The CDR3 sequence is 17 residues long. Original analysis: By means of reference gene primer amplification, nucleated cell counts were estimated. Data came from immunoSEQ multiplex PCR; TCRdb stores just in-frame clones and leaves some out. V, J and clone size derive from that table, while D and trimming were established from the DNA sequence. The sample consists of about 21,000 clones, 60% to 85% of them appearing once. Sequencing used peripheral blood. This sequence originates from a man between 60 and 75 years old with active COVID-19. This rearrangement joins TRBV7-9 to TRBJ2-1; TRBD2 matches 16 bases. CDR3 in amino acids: CASSRPGTSGRANEQFF. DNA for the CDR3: TGTGCCAGCAGCCGTCCCGGGACTAGCGGGAGGGCCAATGAGCAGTTCTTC. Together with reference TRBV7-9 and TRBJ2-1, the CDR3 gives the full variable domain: DTGVSQNPRHKITKRGQNVTFRCDPISEHNRLYWYRQTLGQGPEFLTYFQNEAQLEKSRLLSDRFSAERPKGSFSTLEIQRTEQGDSAMYLCASSRPGTSGRANEQFFGPGTRLTVL.